These T cell receptor beta chains were read from a single sample in a study of T cells in Graves' hyperthyroidism and ophthalmopathy. A single record per CDR3 protein comes from TCRdb applying MiXCR to the multiplex PCR reads. The table has about 640,000 distinct CDR3 sequences, around 20% seen once. Sequences were obtained from blood. The source of these receptors is a man under 40 with Graves' ophthalmopathy. CDR3s include the opening cysteine and the closing phenylalanine or tryptophan. The order of the fields is CDR3 protein, CDR3 DNA, D gene, clone size, V gene, J gene. The D gene is left open where the match is weak. Some rows have no size entry. The others give once, few or many, or a class for an expanded clone.

cdr3_aa: CASSAGGDRDEAFF
cdr3_nt: TGTGCCAGCAGCGCCGGGGGGGACAGGGATGAAGCTTTCTTT
d_call: TRBD1
clone_size: .
v_call: TRBV9
j_call: TRBJ1-1

cdr3_aa: CASSLGGRAIGELFF
cdr3_nt: TGTGCCAGCAGCTTAGGTGGGAGGGCGATCGGGGAGCTGTTTTTT
d_call: TRBD2
clone_size: few
v_call: TRBV5-4
j_call: TRBJ2-2

cdr3_aa: CASSRKQETQYF
cdr3_nt: TGCGCCAGCAGCCGGAAACAAGAGACCCAGTACTTC
d_call: .
clone_size: .
v_call: TRBV10-2
j_call: TRBJ2-5

cdr3_aa: CASSVTGNTGELFF
cdr3_nt: TGTGCCAGCAGCGTGACTGGGAACACCGGGGAGCTGTTTTTT
d_call: .
clone_size: .
v_call: TRBV5-6
j_call: TRBJ2-2

cdr3_aa: CAWSEVRGLNQPQHF
cdr3_nt: TGTGCCTGGAGTGAAGTCCGGGGCTTGAATCAGCCCCAGCATTTT
d_call: .
clone_size: many
v_call: TRBV30
j_call: TRBJ1-5

cdr3_aa: CASSEQDLSSYEQYF
cdr3_nt: TGTGCCAGCAGTGAACAGGATCTAAGCTCCTACGAGCAGTACTTC
d_call: .
clone_size: many
v_call: TRBV6-1
j_call: TRBJ2-7

cdr3_aa: CASSPPGDNYGYTF
cdr3_nt: TGTGCCAGCAGCCCCCCGGGGGATAACTATGGCTACACCTTC
d_call: .
clone_size: .
v_call: TRBV9
j_call: TRBJ1-2

cdr3_aa: CASQMAREAFF
cdr3_nt: TGTGCCAGCCAAATGGCGAGGGAAGCTTTCTTT
d_call: .
clone_size: .
v_call: TRBV6-2/TRBV6-3
j_call: TRBJ1-1

cdr3_aa: CASSERASTDTQYF
cdr3_nt: TGTGCCAGCAGTGAAAGGGCTAGCACAGATACGCAGTATTTT
d_call: .
clone_size: few
v_call: TRBV6-1
j_call: TRBJ2-3

cdr3_aa: CASSPRDRGQNIQYF
cdr3_nt: TGTGCCAGCAGCCCCCGGGACAGGGGCCAAAACATTCAGTACTTC
d_call: TRBD1
clone_size: .
v_call: TRBV7-9
j_call: TRBJ2-4

cdr3_aa: CASSSIRLAATYEQYF
cdr3_nt: TGTGCCAGCAGTTCCATCAGACTAGCCGCTACCTACGAGCAGTACTTC
d_call: TRBD2
clone_size: many
v_call: TRBV28
j_call: TRBJ2-7

cdr3_aa: CASSLGMEINYGYTF
cdr3_nt: TGTGCCAGCAGCTTAGGAATGGAGATAAACTATGGCTACACCTTC
d_call: .
clone_size: .
v_call: TRBV11-2
j_call: TRBJ1-2

cdr3_aa: CASSKLAGANTGELFF
cdr3_nt: TGTGCCAGCAGTAAACTAGCGGGGGCGAACACCGGGGAGCTGTTTTTT
d_call: TRBD2
clone_size: few
v_call: TRBV6-1
j_call: TRBJ2-2

cdr3_aa: CASSEVKNTEAFF
cdr3_nt: TGTGCCAGCAGTGAGGTCAAGAACACTGAAGCTTTCTTT
d_call: .
clone_size: .
v_call: TRBV6-1
j_call: TRBJ1-1

cdr3_aa: CSVTMDRGINEQFF
cdr3_nt: TGCAGCGTTACGATGGACAGGGGCATTAATGAGCAGTTCTTC
d_call: TRBD1
clone_size: .
v_call: TRBV29-1
j_call: TRBJ2-1

cdr3_aa: CASSPRRAPPEDTQYF
cdr3_nt: TGTGCCAGCAGCCCCCGCAGGGCCCCCCCGGAAGATACGCAGTATTTT
d_call: .
clone_size: .
v_call: TRBV14
j_call: TRBJ2-3

cdr3_aa: CASKALADTYEQYF
cdr3_nt: TGCGCCAGCAAGGCGCTAGCGGACACCTACGAGCAGTACTTC
d_call: TRBD2
clone_size: .
v_call: TRBV10-2
j_call: TRBJ2-7

cdr3_aa: CASSLRDRDVSGANVLTF
cdr3_nt: TGTGCCAGCAGCTTAAGAGACAGGGACGTCTCTGGGGCCAACGTCCTGACTTTC
d_call: TRBD1
clone_size: .
v_call: TRBV7-2
j_call: TRBJ2-6

cdr3_aa: CAWSIGSGGYEQYF
cdr3_nt: TGTGCCTGGAGTATCGGTAGCGGGGGTTACGAGCAGTACTTC
d_call: TRBD2
clone_size: .
v_call: TRBV30
j_call: TRBJ2-7

cdr3_aa: CATSDSGTGFDTIYF
cdr3_nt: TGTGCCACCAGTGATTCCGGGACTGGTTTCGACACCATATATTTT
d_call: .
clone_size: .
v_call: TRBV24-1
j_call: TRBJ1-3

cdr3_aa: CASRTGMSDTQYF
cdr3_nt: TGTGCCAGCAGGACAGGAATGTCAGATACGCAGTATTTT
d_call: .
clone_size: few
v_call: TRBV14
j_call: TRBJ2-3

cdr3_aa: CATHLMHTEAFF
cdr3_nt: TGTGCCACGCACCTCATGCACACTGAAGCTTTCTTT
d_call: .
clone_size: many
v_call: TRBV28
j_call: TRBJ1-1

cdr3_aa: CASSRPGTGASEQYF
cdr3_nt: TGTGCCAGCTCACGGCCCGGGACAGGAGCTTCCGAGCAGTACTTC
d_call: TRBD1
clone_size: many
v_call: TRBV18
j_call: TRBJ2-7

cdr3_aa: CASSLEGVGKNIQYF
cdr3_nt: TGCGCCAGCAGCTTGGAAGGGGTGGGCAAAAACATTCAGTACTTC
d_call: .
clone_size: few
v_call: TRBV5-1
j_call: TRBJ2-4

cdr3_aa: CASSQQGLDSYEQYF
cdr3_nt: TGTGCCAGCAGTCAACAGGGACTTGACTCCTACGAGCAGTACTTC
d_call: .
clone_size: .
v_call: TRBV6-2/TRBV6-3
j_call: TRBJ2-7

cdr3_aa: CASSLAGPLGEQYF
cdr3_nt: TGCGCCAGCAGCTTGGCCGGTCCCCTTGGAGAGCAGTACTTC
d_call: .
clone_size: few
v_call: TRBV5-1
j_call: TRBJ2-7

cdr3_aa: CASSLAGYAEAFF
cdr3_nt: TGTGCCAGCAGCTTAGCAGGGTACGCTGAAGCTTTCTTT
d_call: .
clone_size: many
v_call: TRBV7-9
j_call: TRBJ1-1

cdr3_aa: CASSESSGNTGELFF
cdr3_nt: TGTGCCAGCAGTGAGAGTAGCGGAAACACCGGGGAGCTGTTTTTT
d_call: .
clone_size: .
v_call: TRBV2
j_call: TRBJ2-2

cdr3_aa: CASSRLGVPQQYF
cdr3_nt: TGTGCCAGCAGCCGCCTGGGGGTCCCGCAGCAGTACTTC
d_call: .
clone_size: many
v_call: TRBV7-2
j_call: TRBJ2-7